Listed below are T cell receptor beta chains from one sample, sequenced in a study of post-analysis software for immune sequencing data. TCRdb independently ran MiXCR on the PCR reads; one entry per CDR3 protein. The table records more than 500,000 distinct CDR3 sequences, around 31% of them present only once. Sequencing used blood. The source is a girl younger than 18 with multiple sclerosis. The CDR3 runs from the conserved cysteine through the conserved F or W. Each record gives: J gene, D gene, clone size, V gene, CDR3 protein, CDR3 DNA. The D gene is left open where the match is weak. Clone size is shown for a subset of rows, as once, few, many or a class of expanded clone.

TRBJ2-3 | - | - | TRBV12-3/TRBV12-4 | CASTLGGGDTDTQYF | TGTGCCAGCACCTTAGGGGGGGGAGACACAGATACGCAGTATTTT
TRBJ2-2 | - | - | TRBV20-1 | CSARDSTNTGELFF | TGCAGTGCTAGGGACAGCACGAACACCGGGGAGCTGTTTTTT
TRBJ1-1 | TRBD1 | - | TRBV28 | CGIGTGTEAFF | TGTGGGATCGGGACAGGAACTGAAGCTTTCTTT
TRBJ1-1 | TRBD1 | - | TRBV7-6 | CASSLYTGTGDTEAFF | TGTGCCAGCAGCTTGTATACCGGGACAGGGGACACTGAAGCTTTCTTT
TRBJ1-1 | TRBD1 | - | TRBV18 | CASSPGQGAGEAFF | TGTGCCAGCTCACCAGGACAGGGGGCCGGTGAAGCTTTCTTT
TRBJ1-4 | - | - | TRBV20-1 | CSAQVLVGNEKLFF | TGCAGTGCCCAAGTCCTGGTGGGGAATGAAAAACTGTTTTTT
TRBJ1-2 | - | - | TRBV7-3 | CASSLLRETGYTF | TGTGCCAGCAGCTTATTAAGGGAGACGGGCTACACCTTC
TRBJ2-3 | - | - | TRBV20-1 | CSAERGAAGTDTQYF | TGCAGTGCTGAGAGGGGGGCAGCAGGCACAGATACGCAGTATTTT
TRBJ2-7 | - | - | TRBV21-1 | CASSTAVGDKGVQGVYEQYF | TGTGCCAGCAGCACGGCGGTAGGGGACAAGGGGGTCCAAGGGGTCTACGAGCAGTACTTC
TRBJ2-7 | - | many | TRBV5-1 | CASSLARSYEQYF | TGCGCCAGCAGCTTGGCGCGGTCCTACGAGCAGTACTTC
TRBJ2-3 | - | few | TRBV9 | CASSEGTTSSTDTQYF | TGTGCCAGCAGCGAAGGGACAACCTCTAGCACAGATACGCAGTATTTT
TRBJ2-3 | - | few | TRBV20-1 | CSAREGLTARGSQYF | TGCAGTGCTAGAGAAGGGTTGACGGCCCGGGGATCGCAGTATTTT
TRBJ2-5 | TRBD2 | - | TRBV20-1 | CSAIPGRGGRETQYF | TGCAGTGCTATACCAGGGCGGGGGGGCAGGGAGACCCAGTACTTC